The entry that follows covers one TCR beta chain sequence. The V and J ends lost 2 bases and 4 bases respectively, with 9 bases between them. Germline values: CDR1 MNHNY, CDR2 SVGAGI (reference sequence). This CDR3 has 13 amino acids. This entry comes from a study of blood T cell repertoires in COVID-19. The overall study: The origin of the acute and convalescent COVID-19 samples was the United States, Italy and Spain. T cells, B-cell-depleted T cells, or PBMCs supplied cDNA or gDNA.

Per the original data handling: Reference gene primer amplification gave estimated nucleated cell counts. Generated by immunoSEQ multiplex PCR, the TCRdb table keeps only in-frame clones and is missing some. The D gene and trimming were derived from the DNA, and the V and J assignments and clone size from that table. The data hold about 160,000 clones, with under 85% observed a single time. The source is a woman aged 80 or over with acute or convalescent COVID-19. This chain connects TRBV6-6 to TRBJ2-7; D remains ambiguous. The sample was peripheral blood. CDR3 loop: CASSYGTEYEQYF. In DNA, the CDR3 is TGTGCCAGCAGTTACGGTACCGAGTACGAGCAGTACTTC.